The 30 T cell receptor beta chains below all came from one sample that was sequenced in a study of read filtering for tumor transcriptome and immune sequencing. From approximately 400 ng of RNA, a library with molecular barcoded alpha/delta and beta/gamma adaptors was made. TCRdb reprocessed the reads via MiXCR and lists one record per CDR3 protein. The sample carries thousands of distinct CDR3 sequences, 16% recorded once. Sequences were obtained from a population of CD138-negative cells sorted from bone marrow. These receptors were obtained from a donor aged 40 or older with multiple myeloma.

As for this clonotype: A read error is the likely source, as a far larger clone sits one nucleotide away. The J gene is TRBJ1-1, the V gene TRBV29-1; D uncertain. The last part of the DNA fits TRBJ2-1 better; the J call may be wrong. Germline values: CDR1 SQVTM, CDR2 ANQGSEA. The CDR3 sequence is 12 residues long. CDR3 in DNA: TGCAGCGTTGAACCCGCCCACGATGAGCAGTTCTTC. This codes for CSVEPAHDEQFF.

This clonotype has a count of ten or more. The chain recombines TRBV6-2 or TRBV6-3 with TRBJ2-2; the D call may be TRBD1 or TRBD2 (5 bases each). Germline assignment: CDR1 MNHEY and CDR2 SVGEGT. The CDR3 consists of 15 residues. V lost 8 bases, J lost 0 bases, and 13 bases lay in between. The CDR3 DNA reads as TGTGCCAGCCACGGGGCCCATACGAACACCGGGGAGCTGTTTTTT. It yields the protein CASHGAHTNTGELFF.

This clonotype was detected many times. The chain is built from TRBV20-1 and TRBJ1-1, with D unclear. The CDR3 is 14 amino acids. Germline lookup yields CDR1 DFQATT and CDR2 SNEGSKA (reference sequence). V lost 6 bases and J lost 1, with 15 bases in between. The CDR3 DNA reads TGCAGTGCGCGAAGAATAGGGTCGAACACTGAAGCTTTCTTT. It translates to CSARRIGSNTEAFF.

This clonotype was detected ten times or more. V is TRBV4-2 and J is TRBJ2-5, with 10 positions matching TRBD2. The CDR3 length is 15 residues. With 1 base clipped from V and 4 bases from J, the junction kept 3 bases outside the gene matches. Germline lookup yields CDR1 LGHNA and CDR2 YNFKEQ. As DNA, the CDR3 is TGTGCCAGCAGCCAAGGTCTAGCGGGGGCAGAGACCCAGTACTTC. Its protein is CASSQGLAGAETQYF.

As regards this clonotype: A far larger clone is off by one base, so a read error is likely. The rearrangement joins TRBV6-2 or TRBV6-3 to TRBJ1-4; D is unresolved. The DNA matches TRBJ2-3 better at its end, which makes the J call doubtful. The germline V gene encodes CDR1 MNHEY and CDR2 SVGEGT. The CDR3 is made up of 11 amino acids. The DNA for the CDR3 is TGTGCCAGCAGTTACGGGTGCCCTCAGTATTTT. Its translation is CASSYGCPQYF.

This clonotype was detected ten times or more. The rearrangement links TRBV20-1 to TRBJ1-1; D is ambiguous. The CDR3 is 13 residues long. The V and J ends lost 2 bases and 4 bases respectively, with 11 bases between them. Germline V gene lookup returns CDR1 DFQATT and CDR2 SNEGSKA (reference sequence). The CDR3 is CSARHGFFTEAFF. For the CDR3, the DNA is TGCAGTGCTAGACATGGGTTCTTCACTGAAGCTTTCTTT.

Within the sample, this clonotype is medium-sized (0.01 to 0.1%). The chain employs TRBV7-9 and TRBJ2-5; TRBD1 matches 12 bases. CDR3 length equals 16 residues. The V segment lost 5 bases and the J segment 3 bases; nucleotides outside the gene matches: 7. Germline V lookup: CDR1 SEHNR, CDR2 FQNEAQ (reference sequence). Here the CDR3 DNA reads TGTGCCAGCAGCCTTACCGGGACAGGGGGCGAAGAGACCCAGTACTTC. Residues: CASSLTGTGGEETQYF.

This clonotype was observed at least ten times. The chain uses TRBV5-5 and TRBJ2-3; 12 bases fit TRBD2. CDR3 size: 18 residues. Germline trimming cut 0 bases from V and 1 base from J; bases unmatched to any gene: 6. Germline assignment: CDR1 SGHKS and CDR2 YYEKEE (reference sequence). The CDR3: CASSLEGLAGGGTDTQYF. The CDR3 nucleotides read TGTGCCAGCAGCTTGGAAGGTCTAGCGGGAGGGGGCACAGATACGCAGTATTTT.

This clonotype was seen repeatedly, ten times or more. The rearrangement uses TRBV7-3 and TRBJ2-2; the D is unclear. V lost 1 base and J lost 4, with 7 bases in between. Germline V gives CDR1 SGHTA, CDR2 FQGTGA. The CDR3 consists of 14 residues. The CDR3 DNA reads TGTGCCAGCAGCTTAAAAACGGGCACCGGGGAGCTGTTTTTT. Encoded protein: CASSLKTGTGELFF.

This clonotype was detected many times. This rearrangement joins TRBV6-2 or TRBV6-3 to TRBJ1-1, with D perhaps matching TRBD1 (5 bases). The CDR3 runs 14 residues. Looked up from germline, CDR1 is MNHEY and CDR2 is SVGEGT. V was shortened by 7 bases and J by 5 bases, with 17 bases between the two germline ends. The chain's CDR3 is CASKYGAGLTEAFF. The CDR3, as DNA: TGTGCCAGCAAATACGGGGCAGGGCTGACTGAAGCTTTCTTT.

This clonotype was seen more than once but under ten times. J is TRBJ1-5 and V is TRBV20-1, with D hard to call. Germline loops: CDR1 DFQATT, CDR2 SNEGSKA (reference sequence). V dropped 0 bases and J dropped 4 bases, with 7 bases sitting between them. The CDR3 consists of 13 residues. The CDR3 region has the DNA TGCAGTGCTAGAGATCCCGGGAATCAGCCCCAGCATTTT. Encoded protein: CSARDPGNQPQHF.

This clonotype was observed many times. V is TRBV7-2 and J is TRBJ2-3, with unresolved D. V lost 1 base, J lost 3 bases, and 17 bases lay in between. There are 17 residues in the CDR3. Germline loops: CDR1 SGHTA, CDR2 FQGNSA. The CDR3 region has the DNA TGTGCCAGCAGCTTAGTTCCCGTCAGAATAAAAACAGATACGCAGTATTTT. It translates to CASSLVPVRIKTDTQYF.

This clonotype was counted between two and nine times. A much bigger clone sits one base away, suggesting this may be a read error. The chain is built from TRBV30 and TRBJ2-7, with 9 nucleotides matching TRBD1. V trimming: 8 bases; J trimming: 6 bases; junction bases outside the gene matches: 17. The CDR3 is made up of 15 amino acids. Germline loops: CDR1 GTSNPN, CDR2 SVGIG (reference sequence). The CDR3, as DNA: TGTGCCGGTGGGACAGGGAGTGGAACGATCGCCGAGCAGTACTTC. This translates into CAGGTGSGTIAEQYF.

This clonotype counts as medium-sized (0.01 to 0.1%). The chain has TRBV9 and TRBJ2-1; 11 nucleotides line up with TRBD2. Trimming took 3 bases from V and 3 from J; bases not matched to a gene: 2. The length of the CDR3 is 15 residues. Germline-derived CDR1 and CDR2 are SGDLS and YYNGEE. DNA of the CDR3: TGTGCCAGCAGCGGTAGCGGGGGGGACTACAATGAGCAGTTCTTC. Its protein is CASSGSGGDYNEQFF.

There are many counts of this clonotype. This chain joins TRBV5-5 and TRBJ2-5; unclear D gene. V was shortened by 0 bases and J by 2 bases, with 5 bases between the two germline ends. The CDR3 is 13 amino acids. Looked up from germline, CDR1 is SGHKS and CDR2 is YYEKEE (reference sequence). The CDR3 DNA sequence: TGTGCCAGCAGCTTGGCCCGGCAAGAGACCCAGTACTTC. This sequence encodes CASSLARQETQYF.

This clonotype showed up just a few times. With only one base between it and a far larger clone, this is likely a read error. This CDR3 fails to terminate in the conserved phenylalanine or tryptophan, so it likely reflects a read error. The V gene is TRBV6-5, the J gene TRBJ2-1, with 12 bases identical to TRBD2. Germline CDR1 and CDR2: MNHEY and SVGAGI. The CDR3 has 16 amino acids. Trimming cost V 5 bases and J 8 bases; bases outside gene matches: 10. DNA for the CDR3: TGTGCCAGCAGTCCGCACGCTAGCGGGGGGGCTTATGAGCAGTTCTCC. Translation: CASSPHASGGAYEQFS.

The genes are TRBV29-1 and TRBJ2-7; D is unclear. Germline V gene data show CDR1 as SQVTM and CDR2 as ANQGSEA. The CDR3 runs 11 residues. Trimming cost V 0 bases and J 6 bases, with 6 bases left between them. The CDR3 sequence: CSVEDPGEQYF. The CDR3 DNA sequence: TGCAGCGTTGAAGATCCTGGCGAGCAGTACTTC.

This clonotype has ten or more counts. V gene TRBV30 combines with J gene TRBJ2-1, with 8 bases aligning to TRBD1. CDR1 is GTSNPN and CDR2 is SVGIG in the germline V gene (reference sequence). The CDR3 contains 15 residues. With V trimmed by 0 bases and J by 4 bases, 5 bases remained unmatched. The DNA of the CDR3 is TGTGCCTGGAGTGTCCCAGGGGGCGGATACAATGAGCAGTTCTTC. It translates to CAWSVPGGGYNEQFF.

This clonotype came up many times. The rearrangement joins TRBV27 to TRBJ2-4, with 9 bases matching TRBD1. The trim removed 4 bases at V and 1 base at J, leaving 5 bases unmatched. CDR1 and CDR2 from the germline V gene are MNHEY and SMNVEV (reference sequence). CDR3 length: 16 amino acids. The CDR3 DNA follows: TGTGCCAGCAGTTCCGGACAGGGGATCGCCAAAAACATTCAGTACTTC. Encoded protein: CASSSGQGIAKNIQYF.

This clonotype was seen many times. J is TRBJ2-2 and V is TRBV18, with no clear D. Germline V gene lookup returns CDR1 KGHSH and CDR2 LQKENI. The CDR3 runs 15 residues. The V gene lost 0 bases and the J gene lost 3 bases, with 8 bases spanning the gap. The CDR3 spells CASSPPSLHTGELFF. The CDR3 coding sequence is TGTGCCAGCTCACCACCTTCCCTTCACACCGGGGAGCTGTTTTTT.

Turning to this clonotype: A read error is possible here, since a much larger clone lies one base away. The chain joins TRBV6-2 or TRBV6-3 to TRBJ2-7; D perhaps matches TRBD1 (5 bases). The germline CDR1 and CDR2 sequences are MNHEY and SVGEGT. The CDR3 contains 13 residues. CDR3 protein: CASTTGSSYERYF. The CDR3, as DNA: TGTGCCAGCACTACAGGTAGCTCCTACGAGCGGTACTTC.

This clonotype has a count of ten or more. The V call is TRBV28, the J call TRBJ1-1; 7 nucleotides align to TRBD1. Germline CDR1 and CDR2: MDHEN and SYDVKM. CDR3 length equals 14 residues. The ends lost 4 bases at V and 6 bases at J; junction bases unmatched: 8. Written as DNA, the CDR3 is TGTGCCAGCAGTTCCCAGGGGGATGGCCCTGAAGCTTTCTTT. Its translation is CASSSQGDGPEAFF.

About this clonotype: A far larger clone differs by one base, so this is likely a read error. The chain uses TRBV28 and TRBJ1-6; D is ambiguous. CDR3 length: 13 residues. Per the germline V gene, CDR1 is MDHEN and CDR2 is SYDVKM. The CDR3 coding sequence is TGTGCCAGCAGTTTGGGTATGTGGGCTGAAGCTTACTTT. It yields the protein CASSLGMWAEAYF.

By share, this clonotype ranks as medium-sized. The rearrangement joins TRBV29-1 to TRBJ2-7; D gene unclear. CDR3 length: 12 amino acids. Deletions cut 4 bases from V and 3 bases from J, with 10 bases between. Germline V gene data show CDR1 as SQVTM and CDR2 as ANQGSEA. CDR3 loop: CSVGVRVYEQYF. As DNA, the CDR3 is TGCAGCGTTGGTGTCAGAGTCTACGAGCAGTACTTC.

This clonotype is medium-sized in the sample. V gene TRBV7-2 combines with J gene TRBJ2-1; 9 nucleotides align to TRBD1. Germline assignment: CDR1 SGHTA and CDR2 FQGNSA. This CDR3 is 15 amino acids long. The V gene end was trimmed by 5 bases and the J gene end by 4 bases; junction bases not matched to a gene: 6. For the CDR3, the DNA is TGTGCCAGCAGCCCCGACAGGGGGGTATACAATGAGCAGTTCTTC. It translates to CASSPDRGVYNEQFF.

Of note for this clonotype: This is likely a read error, given that the CDR3 carries no conserved phenylalanine or tryptophan at its end. Written as DNA, the CDR3 is TGTGCCACCAGTAGATCCGACGAGCAGTACTTG. Encoded protein: CATSRSDEQYL. The genes are TRBV15 and TRBJ2-7, with D hard to call. The V and J ends lost 6 bases and 5 bases respectively, with 8 bases between them. CDR1 is LNHNV, CDR2 YYDKDF, per germline (reference sequence). The length of the CDR3 is 11 residues.

This clonotype was detected ten times or more. This sequence may be a read error, since a much larger clone differs from it by one base. V gene TRBV4-1 combines with J gene TRBJ2-1; 9 bases are shared with TRBD1. The CDR3 sequence is 16 residues long. The germline gives CDR1 MGHRA, CDR2 YSYEKL. The CDR3 sequence is CASSPGDRATYNGQFF. The CDR3 coding sequence is TGCGCCAGCAGCCCCGGGGACAGGGCAACCTACAATGGGCAGTTCTTC.

This clonotype is judged medium-sized. This CDR3 is CASSQEGSKYEQYF. The CDR3 DNA reads TGTGCCAGCAGCCAAGAGGGCAGCAAATACGAGCAGTACTTC. The chain couples TRBV4-2 to TRBJ2-7, with D unclear. CDR3 length: 14 amino acids. The ends were cut back, 0 bases at V and 4 bases at J, with 10 bases in the middle. Germline V gene sequence: CDR1 LGHNA, CDR2 YNFKEQ.

This clonotype counts as medium-sized. The rearrangement uses TRBV7-2 and TRBJ2-1, with 16 bases lining up with TRBD2. V trimming: 1 base; J trimming: 6 bases; junction bases outside the gene matches: 18. The CDR3 is 22 amino acids. CDR1 is SGHTA, CDR2 FQGNSA, per germline. CDR3 loop: CASSLGAQGLAGGFQRRNEQFF. DNA for the CDR3: TGTGCCAGCAGCTTAGGAGCCCAGGGACTAGCGGGGGGGTTTCAAAGACGCAATGAGCAGTTCTTC. The full variable domain, its missing parts supplied by reference TRBV7-2 and TRBJ2-1, is GAGVSQSPSNKVTEKGKDVELRCDPISGHTALYWYRQSLGQGLEFLIYFQGNSAPDKSGLPSDRFSAERTGGSVSTLTIQRTQQEDSAVYLCASSLGAQGLAGGFQRRNEQFFGPGTRLTVL.

The V and J genes are TRBV7-9 and TRBJ2-1; unclear D gene. From germline, CDR1 is SEHNR and CDR2 FQNEAQ (reference sequence). This CDR3 comprises 10 residues. Trimming took 4 bases from V and 5 from J, leaving 0 bases between them. The CDR3 sequence is CASSYNEQFF. CDR3 DNA sequence: TGTGCCAGCAGCTACAATGAGCAGTTCTTC.